Detailed here is one T cell receptor (beta chain). Its antigen is unidentified. V lost 6 bases, J lost 3 bases, and 12 bases lay in between. CDR1 and CDR2 (germline): DFQATT, SNEGSKA (reference sequence). The CDR3 is 13 amino acids. A single record per CDR3 protein comes from TCRdb applying MiXCR to the multiplex PCR reads. The top ten hold about 3.8% of the sample, which has approximately 150,000 distinct CDR3 sequences, 25% to 40% seen once. The record originates from a study of breast tumors, draining lymph nodes, adjacent tissues. Whole-study results and caveats: The data were judged consistent with most tumor T cells coming from lymph node and expanding in tumor.

The lymph nodes were axillary draining lymph nodes from breast cancer patients. Sequencing was done on a sample of axillary lymph node tissue. This clonotype was obtained from a female donor with breast cancer. Some clones in this sample may be carry-over from other donors' samples. The V and J genes are TRBV20-1 and TRBJ1-5, with D unresolved. CDR3 in amino acids: CSAIRKDNQPQHF. The CDR3 DNA is TGCAGTGCCATCCGGAAGGACAATCAGCCCCAGCATTTT.